This T cell receptor beta chain was obtained from a study of blood T cell repertoires in COVID-19 (dated by TCRdb to 2020 to 2021). Describing the broader study: Samples covering the acute and convalescent phases of COVID-19 were provided by collaborators in the United States, Italy and Spain. The material from the prospective study consisted of cDNA or gDNA derived from T cells, B-cell-depleted T cells, or PBMCs. Samples came from the ongoing ImmuneRACE study (first 160 participants) plus 1,254 subjects from 6 global collaborators. The repertoires were released in a freely available public database intended as a resource for research on the immune response to SARS-CoV-2. Sample metadata almost always included a de-identified subject ID, COVID-19 status, age in years and sex. Subjects who had been exposed to COVID-19, were actively infected with it, or had recovered from it provided the deeply sampled blood TCRbeta repertoires that made up the dataset. Where available, HLA class I and class II types were taken from metadata supplied by the sample provider and were not determined by assay-based typing. The investigation overall reported the following: How much clinical and demographic metadata was included differed by source and by participant, and the metadata was provided uncurated.

The CDR3 sequence holds 15 residues, the cysteine and phenylalanine included. Just the 45-base CDR3 DNA is kept, in frame starting at base 1. CDR1 and CDR2 (SGDLS, YYNGEE) derive from the germline V gene. Trimming leaves V shorter by 0 bases and J shorter by 4 bases, with the junction holding 5 bases beyond the gene matches. On this clone: Its antigen is currently not known. Base quality data are lacking; no much larger clone is found one base away.

TCRbeta CDR3 regions were amplified from genomic DNA using the immunoSEQ Assay, a bias-controlled multiplex PCR. The study's own analysis went as follows. Nucleated cell counts per sample were estimated from amplification of reference gene primers within the assay. Sequence reads were collapsed and filtered to measure the absolute abundance of every unique TCRbeta CDR3 rearrangement. Productive Simpson clonality was computed per sample as the square root of Simpson's diversity index over productive rearrangements. The clones in this table, taken by TCRdb from immuneACCESS, are in-frame only. Not every clone is retained; where verified, under half of the shortfall comes from an unresolved V gene, and the cause of the rest is unknown. Clonal size and the V and J genes are those of that table, whereas D and trimming came from the DNA. The table for this sample lists roughly 150,000 clones; 65% to 80% of them were counted only once. Roughly 7.5% of the sample comes from the top ten.

The collaborating institutions used their own protocols to collect whole blood in K2EDTA tubes. For TCRbeta analysis, collaborators shipped samples as frozen whole blood, isolated PBMCs, or DNA extracted from either of those sample types. Sequencing input: peripheral blood. The chain uses TRBV9 and TRBJ2-5, with 8 middle bases fitting TRBD1. This clonotype was obtained from a man in his sixties with acute or convalescent COVID-19. The nucleotide sequence reads TGTGCCAGCAGCGTAGAGGACAGGGTTCGAGAGACCCAGTACTTC. Translated, it reads CASSVEDRVRETQYF.